These 32 T cell receptor beta chains originate from one sample sequenced in a study of cytomegalovirus exposure and HLA in healthy donors. The PCR employed 60 Vbeta primers together with 13 Jbeta primers. Sequencing was performed with immunoSEQ multiplex PCR; in TCRdb, only in-frame clones are kept and a portion is missing. The sample yields more than 95,000 clones, about four fifths seen once. The sequencing sample was made of PBMCs. The origin of the receptors is a middle-aged woman in good health and CMV-seropositive.

The chain joins TRBV7-9 to TRBJ2-7; possible D gene TRBD2, 6 bases. Germline V gives CDR1 SEHNR, CDR2 FQNEAQ (reference sequence). The CDR3 is made up of 12 amino acids. V gave up 5 bases and J gave up 6 bases, with 11 bases separating them. CDR3 loop: CASSPGTSEQYF. CDR3 DNA sequence: TGTGCCAGCAGCCCCGGGACTTCCGAGCAGTACTTC.

V gene TRBV28 combines with J gene TRBJ2-2, with D maybe TRBD1 (5 bases). Trimming cost V 3 bases and J 4 bases, with 12 bases left between them. In germline, CDR1 is MDHEN, CDR2 SYDVKM. This CDR3 contains 15 residues. As DNA, the CDR3 is TGTGCCAGCAGTTTTGTAGGGGTGGGCACCGGGGAGCTGTTTTTT. Translating it yields CASSFVGVGTGELFF.

The chain links TRBV4-2 to TRBJ1-1; D is possibly TRBD1 (5 bases). CDR1 LGHNA and CDR2 YNFKEQ come from the germline V gene. Trimming stripped 1 base from V and 10 bases from J, with 22 bases between. The CDR3 length is 16 residues. The CDR3 sequence is CASSQGGASKPGGAFF. As DNA, the CDR3 is TGTGCCAGCAGCCAAGGCGGGGCCAGCAAACCGGGGGGAGCTTTCTTT.

Concerning this clone: Mismatch with germline at one junction end may stem from a read error. This chain links TRBV5-6 with TRBJ2-5; 12 positions match TRBD2. The end of the DNA is better explained by TRBJ2-7, so the J call may be wrong. Germline V gene lookup returns CDR1 SGHDT and CDR2 YYEEEE. The CDR3 runs 15 residues. CDR3 loop: CASSLGLAGGYEQYF. Written as DNA, the CDR3 is TGTGCCAGCAGTTTGGGGCTAGCGGGAGGGTACGAGCAGTACTTC.

This clone was seen only once. The chain uses TRBV18 and TRBJ2-7; D might be TRBD1 (6 bases). The CDR3 length is 18 residues. In germline, CDR1 is KGHSH, CDR2 LQKENI. V was cut by 5 bases and J by 2 bases, with 25 bases left in between. CDR3 nucleotide sequence: TGTGCCAGCTCAACGACGATGTTTGGGGGCCCCTCTACCTACGAGCAGTACTTC. Amino acids: CASSTTMFGGPSTYEQYF.

The chain has TRBV30 and TRBJ2-7; weak D call: TRBD1 (5 bases). The CDR3 covers 12 residues. Trimming pared 8 bases from V and 0 bases from J, leaving 11 bases between. Germline loops: CDR1 GTSNPN, CDR2 SVGIG (reference sequence). CDR3 DNA: TGTGCCAACACAGGAAGCTCCTACGAGCAGTACTTC. It specifies CANTGSSYEQYF.

This clone showed up just a few times. The chain has TRBV28 and TRBJ1-5; D is possibly TRBD1 (5 bases). The V gene's germline CDR1 is MDHEN and CDR2 SYDVKM. The V end was cut by 1 base, the J end by 2 bases, with 15 bases between. There are 17 residues in the CDR3. The CDR3: CASSLSSGQAGNQPQHF. The CDR3 DNA follows: TGTGCCAGCAGTTTATCATCAGGGCAGGCGGGCAATCAGCCCCAGCATTTT.

The chain recombines TRBV2 with TRBJ1-1; D not certain. V shed 9 bases and J shed 0 bases, with 8 bases lying between them. The CDR3 is 12 residues long. From germline, CDR1 is SNHLY and CDR2 FYNNEI. This chain's CDR3 is CARRAMNTEAFF. Written as DNA, the CDR3 is TGTGCCAGGAGAGCGATGAACACTGAAGCTTTCTTT.

This clone has a single count. The V call is TRBV7-9, the J call TRBJ2-7, with 7 bases lining up with TRBD2. CDR1 and CDR2 (germline): SEHNR, FQNEAQ (reference sequence). CDR3 size: 17 residues. The J segment lost 1 base and the V segment lost 4 bases, leaving 13 bases of the junction unmatched. In DNA form, the CDR3 reads TGTGCCAGCAGCTCCACCCTTCCCAGGGAGGGGTCCTACGAGCAGTACTTC. This encodes CASSSTLPREGSYEQYF.

The chain carries TRBV7-9 and TRBJ1-4; D is perhaps TRBD1 (6 bases). Germline loops: CDR1 SEHNR, CDR2 FQNEAQ (reference sequence). V lost 3 bases to trimming and J lost 5 bases, with 7 bases between them. There are 13 residues in the CDR3. The CDR3 is CASSFQGNEKLFF. CDR3 DNA: TGTGCCAGCAGCTTCCAGGGGAATGAAAAACTGTTTTTT.

The chain joins TRBV2 to TRBJ1-1; 7 positions match TRBD1. Germline CDR1 SNHLY, CDR2 FYNNEI. V trimming: 7 bases; J trimming: 5 bases; junction bases outside the gene matches: 7. The CDR3 runs to 13 residues. Here the CDR3 DNA reads TGTGCCAGCAAAAGGGGGCCTTTGACTGAAGCTTTCTTT. Its protein is CASKRGPLTEAFF.

The chain couples TRBV5-1 to TRBJ2-3, with D tentatively TRBD1 (5 bases). The germline V gene has CDR1 SGHRS and CDR2 YFSETQ. V shed 1 base and J shed 1 base, with 10 bases lying between them. The CDR3 sequence is 15 residues long. The CDR3 nucleotides are TGCGCCAGCAGCTTGTGGGGCGAGGGCACAGATACGCAGTATTTT. As protein: CASSLWGEGTDTQYF.

The chain is built from TRBV19 and TRBJ1-2; D is uncertain. CDR3 length: 14 amino acids. The ends were cut back, 0 bases at V and 8 bases at J, with 13 bases in the middle. In germline, CDR1 is LNHDA, CDR2 SQIVND (reference sequence). The CDR3, as DNA: TGTGCCAGTAGTATAGACGGATTTACGGAGGGCTACACCTTC. Translating it yields CASSIDGFTEGYTF.

This clone was counted a few times. The chain joins TRBV5-8 to TRBJ1-4, with a tentative D call TRBD1 (6 bases). With 5 bases removed from V and 5 bases from J, the gap between germline ends came to 10 bases. The CDR3 totals 13 residues. From germline, CDR1 is SGHTS and CDR2 YDEGEE. CDR3 nucleotides: TGTGCCAGCAGGGTTAGGGGGAATGAAAAACTGTTTTTT. This sequence encodes CASRVRGNEKLFF.

This clone turned up a few times. This chain joins TRBV7-3 and TRBJ2-1; 9 positions agree with TRBD2. The CDR3 spans 15 residues. After removal of 5 bases from V and 0 bases from J, the junction contained 2 bases not matched to a gene. The V gene's germline CDR1 is SGHTA and CDR2 FQGTGA. The CDR3 region is CASSVLAGSYNEQFF. CDR3 DNA sequence: TGTGCCAGCAGCGTACTAGCGGGCTCCTACAATGAGCAGTTCTTC.

The chain links TRBV9 to TRBJ2-1, with 7 bases identical to TRBD1. In germline, CDR1 is SGDLS, CDR2 YYNGEE. The CDR3 extends over 15 amino acids. J was trimmed by 3 bases and V by 3 bases; bases with no gene match: 6. This CDR3 reads CASSAQGVHYNEQFF. The CDR3 region has the DNA TGTGCCAGCAGCGCCCAGGGGGTGCACTACAATGAGCAGTTCTTC.

The gene calls are TRBV4-2 and TRBJ1-2; D is perhaps TRBD1 (5 bases). Trimming stripped 0 bases from V and 4 bases from J, with 9 bases between. CDR1 and CDR2 from the germline V gene are LGHNA and YNFKEQ. The CDR3 is 14 amino acids. CDR3 in amino acids: CASSQDPDSYGYTF. The DNA of the CDR3 is TGTGCCAGCAGCCAAGATCCAGACAGCTATGGCTACACCTTC.

A single count supports this clone. The chain recombines TRBV9 with TRBJ2-1; the match to TRBD2 covers 16 bases. CDR1 and CDR2 from the germline V gene are SGDLS and YYNGEE. The junction had 7 bases not matched to a gene; V was cut back by 4 bases and J by 6 bases. This CDR3 is 17 amino acids long. CDR3 DNA sequence: TGTGCCAGCAGCTCGGGACTAGCGGGGGGGTATGGCAATGAGCAGTTCTTC. This gives the protein CASSSGLAGGYGNEQFF.

The chain has TRBV7-9 and TRBJ1-1; 7 bases are shared with TRBD1. Germline V CDR1 and CDR2: SEHNR, FQNEAQ (reference sequence). The CDR3 is made up of 13 amino acids. The trim removed 4 bases at V and 7 bases at J, leaving 6 bases unmatched. CDR3 DNA: TGTGCCAGCAGCTCCTGGGACAGAGTTGAAGCTTTCTTT. Residues: CASSSWDRVEAFF.

The chain combines TRBV5-1 with TRBJ2-2, with 7 nucleotides matching TRBD2. V gave up 4 bases and J gave up 3 bases; unmatched junction bases: 6. The CDR3 totals 15 residues. Germline V gene data show CDR1 as SGHRS and CDR2 as YFSETQ. The CDR3 sequence: CASSAGTTYTGELFF. CDR3 bases: TGCGCCAGCAGCGCCGGGACTACCTACACCGGGGAGCTGTTTTTT.

The rearrangement links TRBV20-1 to TRBJ1-1; D call uncertain. V shed 1 base and J shed 4 bases, with 4 bases lying between them. This CDR3 is built from 11 residues. Germline assignment: CDR1 DFQATT and CDR2 SNEGSKA (reference sequence). CDR3 sequence (DNA): TGCAGTGCTAGAGTATCCACTGAAGCTTTCTTT. Translation: CSARVSTEAFF.

This rearrangement joins TRBV14 to TRBJ2-1; 13 positions agree with TRBD2. V shed 1 base, J shed 10 bases, and the junction held 7 bases outside the gene matches. The germline gives CDR1 SGHDN, CDR2 FVKESK. The CDR3 consists of 16 residues. In DNA, the CDR3 is TGTGCCAGCAGCCAAGGCACGACTAGCGGGAGGCGCGAGCAGTTCTTC. It encodes CASSQGTTSGRREQFF.

The CDR3 loop is CASMKRGNEKLFF. CDR3 DNA: TGTGCCAGCATGAAAAGGGGTAATGAAAAACTGTTTTTT. V gene TRBV7-8 combines with J gene TRBJ1-4; a weak D match, TRBD1 (5 bases). Per germline, CDR1 SGHVS and CDR2 FQNEAQ. Trimming took 7 bases from V and 4 from J, leaving 10 bases between them. The CDR3 length is 13 residues. Full variable domain (rest looked up from reference TRBV7-8 and TRBJ1-4): GAGVSQSPRYKVAKRGQDVALRCDPISGHVSLFWYQQALGQGPEFLTYFQNEAQLDKSGLPSDRFFAERPEGSVSTLKIQRTQQEDSAVYLCASMKRGNEKLFFGSGTQLSVL.

The J gene is TRBJ2-5, the V gene TRBV28; TRBD1 agrees at 7 bases. The J call may be wrong; the DNA end is better matched by TRBJ2-7. The CDR3 length is 16 residues. Germline CDR1 and CDR2: MDHEN and SYDVKM. The CDR3 DNA sequence: TGTGCCAGCAGTTTCCTAATCAGGGGGAGCTCCTACGAGCAGTACTTC. Translated: CASSFLIRGSSYEQYF.

The rearrangement joins TRBV9 to TRBJ1-1, with a tentative D call TRBD1 (6 bases). The CDR3 is 14 amino acids. CDR1 and CDR2 from the germline V gene are SGDLS and YYNGEE. V was pared by 4 bases and J by 3 bases, with 13 bases between. CDR3 in DNA: TGTGCCAGCAGCCCACAGGGATACGACACTGAAGCTTTCTTT. It translates to CASSPQGYDTEAFF.

The chain couples TRBV23-1 to TRBJ1-5, with D perhaps matching TRBD1 (5 bases). TRBV23-1 is identified as an open reading frame with a role that is uncertain. Trimming stripped 0 bases from V and 0 bases from J, with 27 bases between. The CDR3 has 22 amino acids. The CDR3 spells CASSQSAKGPGQQYLSNQPQHF. The DNA of the CDR3 is TGCGCCAGCAGTCAATCCGCGAAGGGCCCAGGGCAGCAATATCTTAGCAATCAGCCCCAGCATTTT.

The chain has TRBV13 and TRBJ1-1; no definite D call. V dropped 1 base and J dropped 6 bases, with 6 bases sitting between them. The CDR3 loop spans 12 amino acids. The germline gives CDR1 PRHDT, CDR2 FYEKMQ (reference sequence). The CDR3 DNA reads as TGTGCCAGCAGCTTAGAACAGCCTGAAGCTTTCTTT. Translated, it gives CASSLEQPEAFF.

The rearrangement uses TRBV7-2 and TRBJ2-5; no reliable D call. CDR1 SGHTA and CDR2 FQGNSA come from the germline V gene. The V gene lost 5 bases and the J gene lost 8 bases, with 9 bases spanning the gap. This CDR3 is 11 amino acids long. This CDR3 is CASSGGLTQYF. Here the CDR3 DNA reads TGTGCCAGCAGCGGCGGTCTAACCCAGTACTTC.

V gene TRBV7-2 combines with J gene TRBJ2-5; TRBD1 is a possible D gene (6 bases). The CDR3 totals 15 residues. Trimming left V 7 bases short and J 6 bases short, with 21 bases between. The V gene's germline CDR1 is SGHTA and CDR2 FQGNSA. The CDR3 region is CASTKEGQAGQTQYF. CDR3 sequence (DNA): TGTGCCAGCACCAAAGAGGGACAAGCTGGACAGACCCAGTACTTC. The variable domain in full, completed from reference TRBV7-2 and TRBJ2-5, reads GAGVSQSPSNKVTEKGKDVELRCDPISGHTALYWYRQSLGQGLEFLIYFQGNSAPDKSGLPSDRFSAERTGGSVSTLTIQRTQQEDSAVYLCASTKEGQAGQTQYFGPGTRLLVL.

The chain has TRBV10-3 and TRBJ1-5, with 8 bases that match TRBD1. There are 15 residues in the CDR3. The ends lost 0 bases at V and 6 bases at J; junction bases unmatched: 4. Germline-derived CDR1 and CDR2 are ENHRY and SYGVKD. CDR3 in DNA: TGTGCCATCAGTGAGTCTTCAGGGGGCGGTCAGCCCCAGCATTTT. This translates into CAISESSGGGQPQHF.

This clone appeared once. The J gene is TRBJ1-2, the V gene TRBV6-5, with 9 bases matching TRBD1. The germline CDR1 and CDR2 sequences are MNHEY and SVGAGI. The CDR3 length is 15 residues. V trimming: 5 bases; J trimming: 5 bases; junction bases outside the gene matches: 9. For the CDR3, the DNA is TGTGCCAGCAGTGGAGGACAGGGGATAGGGTATGGCTACACCTTC. It yields the protein CASSGGQGIGYGYTF.

The chain has TRBV6-5 and TRBJ1-4; 7 nucleotides match TRBD1. CDR3 length: 14 amino acids. V shed 7 bases and J 5 bases; nucleotides not matched to a gene: 7. The germline gives CDR1 MNHEY, CDR2 SVGAGI. CDR3 loop: CASNTGTENEKLFF. As DNA, the CDR3 is TGTGCCAGCAACACCGGGACAGAGAATGAAAAACTGTTTTTT.